Each of the 25 T cell receptor beta chains below was sequenced from the same sample in a study of radiation and T cells in renal cell carcinoma. Time point reported: baseline pretreatment blood. This sample's treatment: 15 Gy SBRT to primary tumor, nephrectomy 4 weeks later. Profiled with immunoSEQ multiplex PCR; TCRdb holds only in-frame clones, not every one. This table holds 90,000 to 95,000 clones, approximately 83% found once. Here the sequenced sample was blood, taken from a patient whose treatment included radiotherapy and nephrectomy. The source is a man in his sixties with renal cell carcinoma.

CDR3 loop: CASSVGGSGSKDTQYF. The CDR3 DNA follows: TGTGCCAGCAGCGTAGGTGGTAGCGGGAGTAAAGATACGCAGTATTTT. The chain combines TRBV9 with TRBJ2-3; 9 bases line up with TRBD2. The germline V gene encodes CDR1 SGDLS and CDR2 YYNGEE. CDR3 length: 16 amino acids. Trimming took 0 bases from V and 5 from J; bases not matched to a gene: 7.

This clone was found a few times. The chain uses TRBV9 and TRBJ1-2, with a possible D match to TRBD1 (5 bases). This CDR3 has 16 residues. V lost 4 bases and J 4 bases, leaving 20 bases between the germline ends. Germline V gene sequence: CDR1 SGDLS, CDR2 YYNGEE. The CDR3 DNA is TGTGCCAGCAGCTCTACAGGCCCCGACCTGGGCTATGGCTACACCTTC. As protein: CASSSTGPDLGYGYTF. The full variable domain, rest sourced from reference TRBV9 and TRBJ1-2, is DSGVTQTPKHLITATGQRVTLRCSPRSGDLSVYWYQQSLDQGLQFLIQYYNGEERAKGNILERFSAQQFPDLHSELNLSSLELGDSALYFCASSSTGPDLGYGYTFGSGTRLTVV.

This chain connects TRBV27 to TRBJ2-7; TRBD2 agrees at 11 bases. V gave up 5 bases and J gave up 5 bases; unmatched junction bases: 8. The CDR3 spans 15 residues. The germline V gene encodes CDR1 MNHEY and CDR2 SMNVEV (reference sequence). This CDR3 is CASSLTGTSGHEQYF. The CDR3 coding sequence is TGTGCCAGCAGTCTAACCGGGACTAGCGGCCACGAGCAGTACTTC.

The rearrangement links TRBV11-2 to TRBJ1-4; D gene unclear. The CDR3 covers 15 residues. The V gene's germline CDR1 is SGHAT and CDR2 FQNNGV. Trimming took 0 bases from V and 6 from J, leaving 11 bases between them. The CDR3 protein is CASSLEVGVDEKLFF. In nucleotides, the CDR3 is TGTGCCAGCAGCTTAGAGGTTGGGGTTGATGAAAAACTGTTTTTT. Drawing the rest from reference TRBV11-2 and TRBJ1-4, the complete variable domain is EAGVAQSPRYKIIEKRQSVAFWCNPISGHATLYWYQQILGQGPKLLIQFQNNGVVDDSQLPKDRFSAERLKGVDSTLKIQPAKLEDSAVYLCASSLEVGVDEKLFFGSGTQLSVL.

This clone was observed a handful of times. The chain is built from TRBV5-1 and TRBJ2-3; no reliable D call. This CDR3 has 15 amino acids. The V end lost 0 bases, the J end lost 0 bases, and 8 bases lay between the germline ends. Looked up from germline, CDR1 is SGHRS and CDR2 is YFSETQ. The CDR3 spells CASSLDSSSTDTQYF. CDR3 nucleotides: TGCGCCAGCAGCTTGGACAGTTCTAGCACAGATACGCAGTATTTT.

This sequence joins TRBV7-9 and TRBJ2-1; 7 nucleotides line up with TRBD1. Looked up from germline, CDR1 is SEHNR and CDR2 is FQNEAQ (reference sequence). CDR3 size: 15 residues. Trimming at V came to 5 bases and at J to 3 bases, leaving 7 bases not matched to a gene. The CDR3, as DNA: TGTGCCAGCAGCCCAAGAGGGGGCTTCTACAATGAGCAGTTCTTC. It codes for CASSPRGGFYNEQFF.

V is TRBV5-6 and J is TRBJ2-7, with TRBD1 matching 7 bases. V shed 0 bases, J shed 3 bases, and the junction held 15 bases outside the gene matches. CDR1 is SGHDT and CDR2 is YYEEEE in the germline V gene. This CDR3 is 18 amino acids long. The CDR3 spells CASSLARGQIEGGYEQYF. The CDR3 region has the DNA TGTGCCAGCAGCTTGGCAAGGGGACAGATCGAAGGAGGCTACGAGCAGTACTTC.

A single count supports this clone. The gene calls are TRBV4-1 and TRBJ1-3, with D unresolved. The V end lost 0 bases, the J end lost 4 bases, and 10 bases lay between the germline ends. The V gene's germline CDR1 is MGHRA and CDR2 YSYEKL. The length of the CDR3 is 15 residues. CDR3 coding DNA: TGCGCCAGCAGCCAAGATAGGTTTGACGGAAACACCATATATTTT. Translating gives CASSQDRFDGNTIYF.

The chain employs TRBV10-2 and TRBJ2-3; TRBD2 might be the D (5 bases). This CDR3 has 16 residues. In germline, CDR1 is WSHSY, CDR2 SAAADI. V lost 10 bases and J 0 bases, leaving 20 bases between the germline ends. The CDR3 nucleotides read TGCGCCATCAGGATCCCCAGCGGTACTAGCACAGATACGCAGTATTTT. Its protein product is CAIRIPSGTSTDTQYF.

This clone appeared a few times. The chain recombines TRBV7-2 with TRBJ2-1, with 10 nucleotides matching TRBD2. This CDR3 contains 16 residues. V lost 5 bases and J lost 3; bases outside the gene matches: 7. Looked up from germline, CDR1 is SGHTA and CDR2 is FQGNSA. In DNA, the CDR3 is TGTGCCAGCAGCAGACTAGCGGGCCAGATCTACAATGAGCAGTTCTTC. Amino acids: CASSRLAGQIYNEQFF.

The chain combines TRBV18 with TRBJ2-7; the D is unclear. The CDR3 length is 11 residues. Trimming left V 6 bases short and J 4 bases short, with 7 bases between. CDR1 is KGHSH, CDR2 LQKENI, per germline. The CDR3 is CASSAEYEQYF. DNA of the CDR3: TGTGCCAGCTCTGCCGAATACGAGCAGTACTTC.

V is TRBV19 and J is TRBJ2-2, with 7 bases that match TRBD1. The length of the CDR3 is 14 residues. V shed 6 bases and J 7 bases; nucleotides not matched to a gene: 8. Germline V gene data show CDR1 as LNHDA and CDR2 as SQIVND (reference sequence). DNA for the CDR3: TGTGCCAGTAGAGTGACAGGGATGGGCGGGGAGCTGTTTTTT. This sequence encodes CASRVTGMGGELFF.

This rearrangement joins TRBV28 to TRBJ1-1; D is ambiguous. The CDR3 has 11 amino acids. Deletions cut 7 bases from V and 1 base from J, with 4 bases between. CDR1 and CDR2 (germline): MDHEN, SYDVKM. The CDR3, as DNA: TGTGCCAGCACCGAGAACACTGAAGCTTTCTTT. Its protein product is CASTENTEAFF.

The CDR3 loop reads CASSALAGLTNTGELFF. The CDR3 region has the DNA TGTGCCAGCAGCGCGCTAGCGGGACTCACGAACACCGGGGAGCTGTTTTTT. The chain carries TRBV9 and TRBJ2-2, with 9 bases matching TRBD2. Germline CDR1 reads SGDLS; CDR2 reads YYNGEE. V gave up 3 bases and J gave up 0 bases; unmatched junction bases: 6. This CDR3 has 17 amino acids.

The chain combines TRBV2 with TRBJ2-1, with D tentatively TRBD2 (6 bases). The V and J ends lost 3 bases and 5 bases respectively, with 8 bases between them. This CDR3 spans 13 amino acids. From germline, CDR1 is SNHLY and CDR2 FYNNEI. The CDR3 here is CASSDPGDNEQFF. The CDR3 DNA reads TGTGCCAGCAGTGATCCGGGGGACAATGAGCAGTTCTTC.

This clone was counted a few times. This chain joins TRBV6-5 and TRBJ1-5; D is unclear. Per the germline V gene, CDR1 is MNHEY and CDR2 is SVGAGI. V lost 5 bases to trimming and J lost 6 bases, with 11 bases between them. This CDR3 is built from 13 residues. CDR3 DNA: TGTGCCAGCAGTCCCCGTTGGGGTCAGCCCCAGCATTTT. It specifies CASSPRWGQPQHF.

This clone was found a few times. V usage is TRBV18 and J usage is TRBJ1-4, with D tentatively TRBD1 (5 bases). The CDR3 consists of 14 residues. Deletions cut 1 base from V and 7 bases from J, with 10 bases between. CDR1 and CDR2 from the germline V gene are KGHSH and LQKENI. The CDR3 protein is CASSPRGGREKLFF. Written as DNA, the CDR3 is TGTGCCAGCTCACCACGCGGGGGACGTGAAAAACTGTTTTTT.

This clone was observed a few times. This CDR3 is CASRSGTRMNTEAFF. The DNA of the CDR3 is TGTGCCAGTAGATCCGGGACACGCATGAACACTGAAGCTTTCTTT. The V call is TRBV19, the J call TRBJ1-1; D is perhaps TRBD1 (6 bases). There are 15 residues in the CDR3. Germline loops: CDR1 LNHDA, CDR2 SQIVND (reference sequence). Between the trimmed V and J ends, which lost 6 bases and 0 bases, there was a span of 14 bases.

This chain uses TRBV30 with TRBJ1-2; D is possibly TRBD1 (5 bases). The germline V and J ends were trimmed by 7 bases and 3 bases, with 12 bases remaining between them. The length of the CDR3 is 12 residues. In germline, CDR1 is GTSNPN, CDR2 SVGIG (reference sequence). In DNA, the CDR3 is TGTGCCTCCCTGCGGGGGGACTATGGCTACACCTTC. Protein product: CASLRGDYGYTF.

The gene calls are TRBV18 and TRBJ1-1, with 7 nucleotides matching TRBD1. Per the germline V gene, CDR1 is KGHSH and CDR2 is LQKENI. Losses at the gene ends were 3 bases for V and 8 bases for J; bases not matched to a gene: 3. There are 12 residues in the CDR3. The CDR3 DNA reads TGTGCCAGCTCACCTTCGGACAGGGAAGCTTTCTTT. Protein product: CASSPSDREAFF.

The V and J genes are TRBV4-1 and TRBJ1-6; D call uncertain. V lost 3 bases, J lost 10 bases, and 10 bases lay in between. The CDR3 sequence is 13 residues long. Looked up from germline, CDR1 is MGHRA and CDR2 is YSYEKL. CDR3 region: CASSHDVESPLHF. The CDR3 coding sequence is TGCGCCAGCAGCCACGACGTAGAATCACCCCTCCACTTT.

Only a few counts were recorded for this clone. The rearrangement joins TRBV28 to TRBJ2-7; weak D call: TRBD1 (6 bases). The CDR3 extends over 15 amino acids. With 6 bases removed from V and 0 bases from J, the gap between germline ends came to 15 bases. Germline V lookup: CDR1 MDHEN, CDR2 SYDVKM. For the CDR3, the DNA is TGTGCCAGCAGCCCCCTTGGGACAACCTCCTACGAGCAGTACTTC. Amino acid sequence: CASSPLGTTSYEQYF.

The CDR3 DNA is TGTGCCAGCAGCTTAGAAGGGTACGAGCAGTTCTTC. It encodes CASSLEGYEQFF. This sequence joins TRBV7-2 and TRBJ2-1; D unclear. The CDR3 length is 12 residues. V was cut by 1 base and J by 10 bases, with 8 bases left in between. The germline CDR1 and CDR2 sequences are SGHTA and FQGNSA.

This chain joins TRBV27 and TRBJ2-5; D remains ambiguous. Germline V gene sequence: CDR1 MNHEY, CDR2 SMNVEV (reference sequence). The CDR3 totals 13 residues. Trimming cost V 3 bases and J 4 bases, with 9 bases left between them. As DNA, the CDR3 is TGTGCCAGCAGTTTGTTTTCGAGAGAGACCCAGTACTTC. It is translated as CASSLFSRETQYF.

V usage is TRBV7-9 and J usage is TRBJ1-1, with 9 bases matching TRBD1. Germline loops: CDR1 SEHNR, CDR2 FQNEAQ (reference sequence). CDR3 size: 13 residues. V gave up 5 bases and J gave up 10 bases; unmatched junction bases: 8. CDR3 bases: TGTGCCAGCAGCCTAAGTGGACAGGGGAGAGCTTTCTTT. Its protein product is CASSLSGQGRAFF.